Listed below are T cell receptor beta chains from one sample, sequenced in a study of T cell responses to AZD1222 COVID-19 vaccine. TCRdb's table, derived via immunoSEQ multiplex PCR, lists solely in-frame clones and lacks some. Of 100,000 or so clones listed, roughly 90% are singletons. The input for sequencing was peripheral blood, taken 28 days after the second AZD1222 dose. These TCRs come from an adult who received the AZD1222 COVID-19 vaccine. CDR3s include the opening cysteine and the closing phenylalanine or tryptophan. The D gene is left open where the match is weak. Size is omitted from some rows. Given values are once, few, many or a class for expanded clones.

cdr3_nt: TGTGCCAGCAGCTTCCCGGGCGGACAGGGGTCCTACGAGCAGTACTTC
cdr3_aa: CASSFPGGQGSYEQYF
v_call: TRBV5-4
j_call: TRBJ2-7
clone_size: -
d_call: TRBD1

cdr3_nt: TGTGCCAGCAGCGACCGACTAGCCTTGTACCAAGAGACCCAGTACTTC
cdr3_aa: CASSDRLALYQETQYF
v_call: TRBV5-6
j_call: TRBJ2-5
clone_size: -
d_call: TRBD2

cdr3_nt: TGTGCCAGTAGTATTGGTGGGGCCCAAGAGACCCAGTACTTC
cdr3_aa: CASSIGGAQETQYF
v_call: TRBV19
j_call: TRBJ2-5
clone_size: -
d_call: -

cdr3_nt: TGTGCCAGCAGCGGCTCAGGGCTCTCTGGAAACACCATATATTTT
cdr3_aa: CASSGSGLSGNTIYF
v_call: TRBV5-6
j_call: TRBJ1-3
clone_size: -
d_call: -

cdr3_nt: TGTGCCAGCACCTCCGGGGGAACTAGCACAGATACGCAGTATTTT
cdr3_aa: CASTSGGTSTDTQYF
v_call: TRBV28
j_call: TRBJ2-3
clone_size: -
d_call: -

cdr3_nt: TGTGCCAGCAGCAGACTTGCCAGAGAAGAGACCCAGTACTTC
cdr3_aa: CASSRLAREETQYF
v_call: TRBV5-5
j_call: TRBJ2-5
clone_size: -
d_call: -

cdr3_nt: TGTGCCAGCAGTCCGGTGACTGGTGGGAACACCGGGGAGCTGTTTTTT
cdr3_aa: CASSPVTGGNTGELFF
v_call: TRBV5-4
j_call: TRBJ2-2
clone_size: -
d_call: -

cdr3_nt: TGCGCCAGCAGCCAGACAGGGATCTCTGGGGGGGAGCAGTACTTC
cdr3_aa: CASSQTGISGGEQYF
v_call: TRBV4-3
j_call: TRBJ2-7
clone_size: -
d_call: -

cdr3_nt: TGTGCCAGCGGGTCAACGGAGACCCAGTACTTC
cdr3_aa: CASGSTETQYF
v_call: TRBV7-7
j_call: TRBJ2-5
clone_size: -
d_call: -

cdr3_nt: TGTGCCAGTATGGGGGCAGGGGTTGCTAATGAAAAACTGTTTTTT
cdr3_aa: CASMGAGVANEKLFF
v_call: TRBV19
j_call: TRBJ1-4
clone_size: -
d_call: -

cdr3_nt: TGTGCCAGCAGCTCCAGTTCCTACGAGCAGTACTTC
cdr3_aa: CASSSSSYEQYF
v_call: TRBV7-9
j_call: TRBJ2-7
clone_size: once
d_call: -

cdr3_nt: TGTGCCAGCAGCACCTCCAGGGGGCGAGAGCAGCCCCAGCATTTT
cdr3_aa: CASSTSRGREQPQHF
v_call: TRBV5-6
j_call: TRBJ1-5
clone_size: -
d_call: TRBD1

cdr3_nt: TGTGCCAGCAGTCACCGTTATGGCTACACCTTC
cdr3_aa: CASSHRYGYTF
v_call: TRBV28
j_call: TRBJ1-2
clone_size: -
d_call: -

cdr3_nt: TGTGCCAGCAGCTCGACAGGGGCTAATTCACCCCTCCACTTT
cdr3_aa: CASSSTGANSPLHF
v_call: TRBV7-8
j_call: TRBJ1-6
clone_size: -
d_call: TRBD1

cdr3_nt: TGTGCCAGCGGCAGGAGCTCTGGAAACACCATATATTTT
cdr3_aa: CASGRSSGNTIYF
v_call: TRBV2
j_call: TRBJ1-3
clone_size: -
d_call: -

cdr3_nt: TGTGCCAGCAGCCCGTCGGGTCAGGGTTTCGACGAGCAGTACTTC
cdr3_aa: CASSPSGQGFDEQYF
v_call: TRBV11-3
j_call: TRBJ2-7
clone_size: -
d_call: -

cdr3_nt: TGTGCCAGTAGTTCCACAGGGAGCAATCAGCCCCAGCATTTT
cdr3_aa: CASSSTGSNQPQHF
v_call: TRBV19
j_call: TRBJ1-5
clone_size: -
d_call: -

cdr3_nt: TGTGCCAGCAGCTACATCAGTGGGGGTCTTTATGGCTACACCTTC
cdr3_aa: CASSYISGGLYGYTF
v_call: TRBV7-2
j_call: TRBJ1-2
clone_size: -
d_call: -

cdr3_nt: TGTGCCAGCAGCCCAGCGGGACAGGCCAACTATGGCTACACCTTC
cdr3_aa: CASSPAGQANYGYTF
v_call: TRBV6-2/TRBV6-3
j_call: TRBJ1-2
clone_size: -
d_call: TRBD1

cdr3_nt: TGTGCCAGCAGCCGTTGGTCGGGTCTTAATTTAGGAAACACCATATATTTT
cdr3_aa: CASSRWSGLNLGNTIYF
v_call: TRBV7-8
j_call: TRBJ1-3
clone_size: -
d_call: -